The 9 T cell receptor beta chains below come from one sample, sequenced in a study of T cell responses to AZD1222 COVID-19 vaccine. Method: immunoSEQ multiplex PCR; TCRdb's copy keeps in-frame clones and lacks some. The sample lists about 110,000 clones; approximately 90% were seen once. The sample was peripheral blood, taken 28 days after the second AZD1222 dose. The receptors were gathered from an adult who received the AZD1222 COVID-19 vaccine.

The chain joins TRBV19 to TRBJ2-5; 9 bases map to TRBD1. Trimming removed 6 bases from V and 5 bases from J; junction bases left unmatched: 10. Germline V gene data show CDR1 as LNHDA and CDR2 as SQIVND (reference sequence). CDR3 length equals 15 residues. The CDR3 DNA is TGTGCCAGTAGCCTACAGGGGGCGAGGGTGGAGACCCAGTACTTC. Protein: CASSLQGARVETQYF.

The V gene is TRBV24-1, the J gene TRBJ2-3; D is ambiguous. The V gene lost 4 bases and the J gene lost 8 bases, with 12 bases spanning the gap. Germline CDR1 KGHDR, CDR2 SFDVKD. The CDR3 length is 13 residues. As DNA, the CDR3 is TGTGCCACCAGTGAAGAGGCCGGCCGTACGCAGTATTTT. It yields the protein CATSEEAGRTQYF.

This clone turned up a few times. CDR3 bases: TGTGCCAGCAGCTTATGGACTAGCGGGGGTCCGGATACGCAGTATTTT. It encodes CASSLWTSGGPDTQYF. The chain links TRBV7-9 to TRBJ2-3, with 13 bases that match TRBD2. V gave up 2 bases and J gave up 6 bases; unmatched junction bases: 5. The CDR3 is made up of 16 amino acids. Looked up from germline, CDR1 is SEHNR and CDR2 is FQNEAQ (reference sequence).

The chain carries TRBV2 and TRBJ1-5; the match to TRBD1 covers 8 bases. V shed 2 bases and J 1 base; nucleotides not matched to a gene: 10. Germline V gene sequence: CDR1 SNHLY, CDR2 FYNNEI. The CDR3 has 18 residues. CDR3 protein: CASSESARQGRSNQPQHF. As DNA, the CDR3 is TGTGCCAGCAGTGAATCAGCCCGACAGGGGCGAAGCAATCAGCCCCAGCATTTT. Filled out from reference TRBV2 and TRBJ1-5, the complete variable domain reads EPEVTQTPSHQVTQMGQEVILRCVPISNHLYFYWYRQILGQKVEFLVSFYNNEISEKSEIFDDQFSVERPDGSNFTLKIRSTKLEDSAMYFCASSESARQGRSNQPQHFGDGTRLSIL.

This CDR3 reads CASSLVGEQAGNTIYF. The CDR3 DNA reads as TGTGCCAGCAGCTTAGTAGGAGAGCAAGCTGGAAACACCATATATTTT. The V gene is TRBV7-9, the J gene TRBJ1-3; D remains unclear. The CDR3 has 16 amino acids. Trimming shortened V by 1 base and J by 2 bases, and 12 bases separated the two germline ends. Germline CDR1 reads SEHNR; CDR2 reads FQNEAQ (reference sequence). Full variable domain (remainder filled in from reference TRBV7-9 and TRBJ1-3): DTGVSQNPRHKITKRGQNVTFRCDPISEHNRLYWYRQTLGQGPEFLTYFQNEAQLEKSRLLSDRFSAERPKGSFSTLEIQRTEQGDSAMYLCASSLVGEQAGNTIYFGEGSWLTVV.

This clone has just one count. The chain recombines TRBV5-1 with TRBJ2-6; TRBD1 aligns across 10 bases. Germline V lookup: CDR1 SGHRS, CDR2 YFSETQ. The CDR3 spans 19 residues. With V trimmed by 4 bases and J by 2 bases, 12 bases remained unmatched. CDR3 region: CASSVGPGQGRTGANVLTF. The CDR3 coding sequence is TGCGCCAGCAGCGTGGGGCCGGGACAGGGGAGAACTGGGGCCAACGTCCTGACTTTC.

The chain has TRBV2 and TRBJ1-2, with D possibly being TRBD1 (5 bases). The CDR3 consists of 15 residues. Germline CDR1 reads SNHLY; CDR2 reads FYNNEI. Deletions cut 6 bases from V and 2 bases from J, with 16 bases between. Here the CDR3 reads CASRAAGTENYGYTF. The DNA for the CDR3 is TGTGCCAGCAGAGCAGCCGGGACGGAGAACTATGGCTACACCTTC. Filled out from reference TRBV2 and TRBJ1-2, the complete variable domain reads EPEVTQTPSHQVTQMGQEVILRCVPISNHLYFYWYRQILGQKVEFLVSFYNNEISEKSEIFDDQFSVERPDGSNFTLKIRSTKLEDSAMYFCASRAAGTENYGYTFGSGTRLTVV.

This clone was recorded once. This rearrangement joins TRBV30 to TRBJ1-2, with D uncertain. This CDR3 is built from 11 residues. Germline V gives CDR1 GTSNPN, CDR2 SVGIG (reference sequence). V was clipped by 7 bases and J by 1 base, with 7 bases between them. The CDR3: CALGNNYGYTF. Written as DNA, the CDR3 is TGTGCCTTGGGGAATAACTATGGCTACACCTTC.

The rearrangement joins TRBV5-1 to TRBJ2-7; tentatively, D is TRBD1 or TRBD2 (5 bases each). V was trimmed by 4 bases and J by 5 bases, leaving 16 bases between them. From germline, CDR1 is SGHRS and CDR2 YFSETQ. The CDR3 is made up of 14 amino acids. The chain's CDR3 is CASSPELGADEQYF. CDR3 nucleotide sequence: TGCGCCAGCAGCCCTGAACTAGGGGCTGACGAGCAGTACTTC.